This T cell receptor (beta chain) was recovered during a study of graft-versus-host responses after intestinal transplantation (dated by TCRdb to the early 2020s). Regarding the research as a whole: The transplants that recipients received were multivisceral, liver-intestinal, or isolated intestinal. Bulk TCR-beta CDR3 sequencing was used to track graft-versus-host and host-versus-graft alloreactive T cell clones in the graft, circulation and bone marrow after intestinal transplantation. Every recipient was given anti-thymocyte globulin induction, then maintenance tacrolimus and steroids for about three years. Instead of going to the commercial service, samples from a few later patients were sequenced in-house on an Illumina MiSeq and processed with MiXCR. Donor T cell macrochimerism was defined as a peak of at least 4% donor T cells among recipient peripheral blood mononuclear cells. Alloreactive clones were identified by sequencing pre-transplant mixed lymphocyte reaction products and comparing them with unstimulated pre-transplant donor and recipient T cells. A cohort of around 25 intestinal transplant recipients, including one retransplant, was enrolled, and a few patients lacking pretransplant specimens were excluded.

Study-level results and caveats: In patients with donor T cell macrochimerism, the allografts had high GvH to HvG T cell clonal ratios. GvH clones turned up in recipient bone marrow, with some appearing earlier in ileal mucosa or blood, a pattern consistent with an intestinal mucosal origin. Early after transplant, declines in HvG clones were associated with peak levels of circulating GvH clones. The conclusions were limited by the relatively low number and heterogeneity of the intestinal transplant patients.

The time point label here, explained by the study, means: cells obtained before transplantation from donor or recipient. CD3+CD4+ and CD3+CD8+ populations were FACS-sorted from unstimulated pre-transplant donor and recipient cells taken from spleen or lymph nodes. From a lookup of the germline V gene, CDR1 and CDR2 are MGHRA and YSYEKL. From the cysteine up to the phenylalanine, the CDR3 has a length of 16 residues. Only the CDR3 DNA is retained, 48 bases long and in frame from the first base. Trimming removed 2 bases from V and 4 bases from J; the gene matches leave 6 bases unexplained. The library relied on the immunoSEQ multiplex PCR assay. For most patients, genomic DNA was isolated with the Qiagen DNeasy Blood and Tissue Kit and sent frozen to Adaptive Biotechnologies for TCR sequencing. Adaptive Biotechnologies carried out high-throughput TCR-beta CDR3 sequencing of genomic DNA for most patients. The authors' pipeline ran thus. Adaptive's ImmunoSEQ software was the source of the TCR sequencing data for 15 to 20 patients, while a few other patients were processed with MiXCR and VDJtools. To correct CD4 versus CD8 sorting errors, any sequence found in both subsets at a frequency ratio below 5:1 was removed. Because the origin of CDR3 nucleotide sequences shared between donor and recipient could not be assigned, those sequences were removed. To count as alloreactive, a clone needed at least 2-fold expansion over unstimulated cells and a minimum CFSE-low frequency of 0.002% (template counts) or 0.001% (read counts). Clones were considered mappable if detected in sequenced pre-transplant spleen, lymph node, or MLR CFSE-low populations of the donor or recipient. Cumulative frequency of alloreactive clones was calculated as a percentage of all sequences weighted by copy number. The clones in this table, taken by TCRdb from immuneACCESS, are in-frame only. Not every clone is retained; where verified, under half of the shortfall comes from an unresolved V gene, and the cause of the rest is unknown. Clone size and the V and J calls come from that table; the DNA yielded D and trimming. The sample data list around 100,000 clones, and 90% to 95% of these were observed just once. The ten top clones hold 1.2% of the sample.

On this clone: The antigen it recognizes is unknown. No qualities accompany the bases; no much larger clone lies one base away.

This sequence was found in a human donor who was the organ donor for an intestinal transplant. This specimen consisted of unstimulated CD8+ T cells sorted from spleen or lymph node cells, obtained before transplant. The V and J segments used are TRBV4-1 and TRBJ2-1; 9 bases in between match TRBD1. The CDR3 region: CASSQRAGQGYNEQFF. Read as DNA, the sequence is TGCGCCAGCAGCCAAAGAGCGGGACAGGGATACAATGAGCAGTTCTTC.